Below are 29 T cell receptor beta chains sequenced from a single sample in a study of T cell repertoires in cytomegalovirus infection. Each CDR3 protein gets one entry after TCRdb re-called the reads with MiXCR. The data contain a few hundred thousand distinct CDR3 sequences, over 7.5% of them seen just once; the ten biggest clones take up about 3.9%. Sequencing was carried out using PBMCs. All receptors come from a human donor in good health (CMV status not recorded). Some clones in this sample may be carry-over from other donors' samples.

This clonotype appeared many times. CDR3 DNA sequence: TGTGCCAGCAGCTTAGCGTTCGGGACAGGGCTTTCACCCCCCACCAATGAGCAGTTCTTC. This encodes CASSLAFGTGLSPPTNEQFF. The chain employs TRBV7-2 and TRBJ2-1; 9 nucleotides align to TRBD1. Germline-derived CDR1 and CDR2 are SGHTA and FQGNSA. The CDR3 is made up of 20 amino acids. Trimming took 0 bases from V and 6 from J; bases not matched to a gene: 18.

The chain employs TRBV12-3 or TRBV12-4 and TRBJ2-3, with D tentatively TRBD2 (5 bases). Trimming shortened V by 6 bases and J by 1 base, and 11 bases separated the two germline ends. CDR3 size: 14 residues. CDR3 coding DNA: TGTGCCAGCAGGCCCAGCGGTGGCACAGATACGCAGTATTTT. It is translated as CASRPSGGTDTQYF.

The J gene is TRBJ1-2, the V gene TRBV4-2; the match to TRBD1 covers 7 bases. CDR1 is LGHNA and CDR2 is YNFKEQ in the germline V gene. Losses at the gene ends were 2 bases for V and 8 bases for J; bases not matched to a gene: 11. The CDR3 runs to 15 residues. This CDR3 is CASSQRGAGGGGYTF. The CDR3 bases are TGTGCCAGCAGCCAACGAGGGGCAGGGGGAGGGGGCTACACCTTC.

The table lists this clonotype with a few counts. The rearrangement links TRBV4-3 to TRBJ1-4; D call uncertain. Germline values: CDR1 LGHNA, CDR2 YSLEER. The CDR3 loop spans 15 amino acids. The V end lost 4 bases, the J end lost 5 bases, and 14 bases lay between the germline ends. The CDR3: CASSPTATGNEKLFF. The CDR3 DNA follows: TGCGCCAGCAGCCCAACGGCGACGGGGAATGAAAAACTGTTTTTT.

In this sample, this clonotype turned up many times. The V and J genes are TRBV7-2 and TRBJ2-5; D is perhaps TRBD2 (5 bases). V lost 8 bases, J lost 6 bases, and 19 bases lay in between. The CDR3 extends over 14 amino acids. Germline CDR1 and CDR2: SGHTA and FQGNSA. Here the CDR3 DNA reads TGTGCCAGCTCAGATACCCCGGGAATTAAGACCCAGTACTTC. Its translation: CASSDTPGIKTQYF.

This clonotype was found many times. The chain couples TRBV28 to TRBJ2-5; 11 bases are shared with TRBD1. Germline V gene sequence: CDR1 MDHEN, CDR2 SYDVKM. The CDR3 length is 15 residues. J gave up 4 bases and V 8 bases, and 9 bases lay outside the gene matches. The CDR3 sequence: CASSWGTGGRETQYF. The CDR3 region has the DNA TGTGCCAGCTCCTGGGGGACAGGGGGTAGAGAGACCCAGTACTTC.

This clonotype was counted at least ten times. The chain links TRBV7-2 to TRBJ2-3; 12 bases are a match to TRBD2. Germline CDR1 reads SGHTA; CDR2 reads FQGNSA. Germline trimming cut 4 bases from V and 6 bases from J; bases unmatched to any gene: 8. CDR3 length: 16 residues. CDR3 amino acids: CASSSASGGASDTQYF. The DNA for the CDR3 is TGTGCCAGCAGCTCCGCTAGCGGGGGGGCCTCGGATACGCAGTATTTT.

V and J are TRBV28 and TRBJ1-5; D remains unclear. With 8 bases removed from V and 1 base from J, the gap between germline ends came to 9 bases. CDR3 length: 13 residues. Looked up from germline, CDR1 is MDHEN and CDR2 is SYDVKM. DNA for the CDR3: TGTGCCAGCTGGGCGCTGAGCAATCAGCCCCAGCATTTT. This codes for CASWALSNQPQHF.

The chain uses TRBV7-2 and TRBJ2-3; the D is unclear. The CDR3 totals 16 residues. Deletions cut 0 bases from V and 8 bases from J, with 18 bases between. CDR1 and CDR2 from the germline V gene are SGHTA and FQGNSA. DNA for the CDR3: TGTGCCAGCAGCTTAGCGGGCCCGATCATGGCCCGTACGCAGTATTTT. Amino acid sequence: CASSLAGPIMARTQYF.

J is TRBJ2-1 and V is TRBV7-2, with D perhaps TRBD1 or TRBD2 (5 bases each). The CDR3 loop spans 17 amino acids. CDR1 and CDR2 (germline): SGHTA, FQGNSA. Trimming took 6 bases from V and 3 from J, leaving 21 bases between them. The CDR3 here is CASSRYRYETIYNEQFF. In nucleotides, the CDR3 is TGTGCCAGCAGTCGGTACAGGTATGAGACTATCTACAATGAGCAGTTCTTC.

The chain couples TRBV6-6 to TRBJ2-5; 11 bases are shared with TRBD2. V gave up 6 bases and J gave up 3 bases; unmatched junction bases: 3. The CDR3 is 14 residues long. The germline V gene has CDR1 MNHNY and CDR2 SVGAGI (reference sequence). CDR3 amino acids: CASSQTSGEETQYF. The CDR3 nucleotides are TGTGCCAGCAGCCAGACTAGCGGGGAAGAGACCCAGTACTTC.

The chain couples TRBV12-3 or TRBV12-4 to TRBJ2-3; D gene uncertain. This CDR3 spans 12 amino acids. Trimming took 8 bases from V and 0 from J, leaving 6 bases between them. The CDR3 nucleotides are TGTGCCAGCGGTTACAGCACAGATACGCAGTATTTT. The encoded protein is CASGYSTDTQYF.

The chain uses TRBV28 and TRBJ2-1, with TRBD1 matching 9 bases. This CDR3 contains 14 residues. Germline V gene lookup returns CDR1 MDHEN and CDR2 SYDVKM. The J segment lost 7 bases and the V segment lost 6 bases, leaving 7 bases of the junction unmatched. The CDR3 sequence is CASRRDRVRNEQFF. The CDR3 nucleotides are TGTGCCAGCAGGCGGGACAGGGTCAGGAATGAGCAGTTCTTC.

The chain carries TRBV4-2 and TRBJ2-7; 9 bases match TRBD2. Germline V CDR1 and CDR2: LGHNA, YNFKEQ. Trimming cost V 4 bases and J 2 bases; bases outside gene matches: 6. This CDR3 has 15 residues. CDR3 sequence (DNA): TGTGCCAGCAGCCCGGGACTAGCCCTAACCTACGAGCAGTACTTC. Protein product: CASSPGLALTYEQYF.

The genes are TRBV4-3 and TRBJ2-3, with 14 bases that match TRBD2. This CDR3 region has 19 residues. The V and J ends lost 2 bases and 2 bases, in that order; junction bases with no gene match: 9. Germline CDR1 is LGHNA and CDR2 is YSLEER. CDR3 sequence (DNA): TGCGCCAGCAGCCAATTGCTGACTAGCGGGGGGGCCGCCACAGATACGCAGTATTTT. Its translation: CASSQLLTSGGAATDTQYF.

V gene TRBV25-1 combines with J gene TRBJ1-1, with D unresolved. Germline CDR1 and CDR2: MGHDK and SYGVNS. CDR3 length equals 14 residues. V lost 4 bases and J 2 bases, leaving 11 bases between the germline ends. The CDR3 nucleotides are TGTGCCAGCAGTGGCCTCGGGCCCAACACTGAAGCTTTCTTT. Translating gives CASSGLGPNTEAFF.

The chain recombines TRBV6-5 with TRBJ2-3; TRBD1 matches at 12 bases. Losses at the gene ends were 5 bases for V and 6 bases for J; bases not matched to a gene: 12. This CDR3 is 17 amino acids long. Germline CDR1 reads MNHEY; CDR2 reads SVGAGI. CDR3 DNA: TGTGCCAGCAGTCGGGACAGGGGGCGAGGTGGAGGGGATACGCAGTATTTT. Translating it yields CASSRDRGRGGGDTQYF.

This clonotype was detected ten times or more. This chain links TRBV7-2 with TRBJ2-1, with 12 bases aligning to TRBD2. CDR3 size: 15 residues. Trimming removed 5 bases from V and 5 bases from J; junction bases left unmatched: 4. In germline, CDR1 is SGHTA, CDR2 FQGNSA. The DNA for the CDR3 is TGTGCCAGCAGCCTCAGGACTAGCGGGAACAATGAGCAGTTCTTC. Encoded protein: CASSLRTSGNNEQFF.

The table lists this clonotype with a few counts. The J gene is TRBJ1-2, the V gene TRBV6-2 or TRBV6-3; D not resolved. The CDR3 runs 13 residues. In germline, CDR1 is MNHEY, CDR2 SVGEGT. Trimming took 6 bases from V and 8 from J, leaving 16 bases between them. CDR3: CASSHDNTEGYTF. In DNA form, the CDR3 reads TGTGCCAGCAGCCACGACAACACGGAGGGCTACACCTTC.

There are a few counts of this clonotype. The V call is TRBV9, the J call TRBJ1-2, with unresolved D. V lost 1 base, J lost 2 bases, and 6 bases lay in between. Germline assignment: CDR1 SGDLS and CDR2 YYNGEE. The CDR3 has 13 residues. The DNA for the CDR3 is TGTGCCAGCAGCGTAAACGGGAACTATGGCTACACCTTC. Its protein product is CASSVNGNYGYTF.

The V gene is TRBV28, the J gene TRBJ2-7, with D unclear. CDR1 is MDHEN, CDR2 SYDVKM, per germline. The CDR3 extends over 12 amino acids. V gave up 8 bases and J gave up 6 bases, with 14 bases separating them. CDR3 coding DNA: TGTGCCAGCTCTGAGCTTTTGCGCGAGCAGTACTTC. This gives the protein CASSELLREQYF.

This clonotype has a count of ten or more. V and J are TRBV7-6 and TRBJ2-1; D may be TRBD2 (6 bases). In germline, CDR1 is SGHVS, CDR2 FNYEAQ. The length of the CDR3 is 15 residues. The V and J ends lost 4 bases and 7 bases respectively, with 17 bases between them. The CDR3 reads CASSSPAGRLNEQFF. The CDR3 nucleotides read TGTGCCAGCAGCTCACCTGCGGGACGATTAAATGAGCAGTTCTTC.

J is TRBJ2-1 and V is TRBV19; 8 nucleotides line up with TRBD2. The CDR3 runs 18 residues. The germline gives CDR1 LNHDA, CDR2 SQIVND (reference sequence). V lost 7 bases, J lost 1 base, and 15 bases stayed unmatched. The CDR3 sequence is CASNPTIAGGRSYNEQFF. DNA for the CDR3: TGTGCCAGTAATCCCACTATAGCGGGCGGGAGGTCCTACAATGAGCAGTTCTTC.

This clonotype was seen more than once but under ten times. The chain is built from TRBV11-2 and TRBJ2-1, with D tentatively TRBD2 (5 bases). This CDR3 contains 16 residues. V dropped 1 base and J dropped 1 base, with 11 bases sitting between them. Germline CDR1 SGHAT, CDR2 FQNNGV. The CDR3 sequence is CASSLVTRSSYNEQFF. The CDR3 nucleotides read TGTGCCAGCAGCTTAGTTACTAGAAGTTCCTACAATGAGCAGTTCTTC.

This clonotype came up many times. The chain has TRBV7-8 and TRBJ2-7, with a weak D call TRBD2 (5 bases). Trimming removed 10 bases from V and 2 bases from J, with 15 bases in between. This CDR3 has 13 residues. Per the germline V gene, CDR1 is SGHVS and CDR2 is FQNEAQ. Here the CDR3 DNA reads TGTGCCACCGGTGGGCTAGCAGCCTACGAGCAGTACTTC. Its protein is CATGGLAAYEQYF. The entire variable domain, with the rest obtained from reference TRBV7-8 and TRBJ2-7, is as follows: GAGVSQSPRYKVAKRGQDVALRCDPISGHVSLFWYQQALGQGPEFLTYFQNEAQLDKSGLPSDRFFAERPEGSVSTLKIQRTQQEDSAVYLCATGGLAAYEQYFGPGTRLTVT.

This clonotype was seen repeatedly, ten times or more. The V and J genes are TRBV7-3 and TRBJ2-3; weak D call: TRBD2 (6 bases). The V end was cut by 5 bases, the J end by 0 bases, with 9 bases between. The length of the CDR3 is 14 residues. CDR1 is SGHTA, CDR2 FQGTGA, per germline. DNA of the CDR3: TGTGCCAGCAGCCCGGGACTGAGCACAGATACGCAGTATTTT. This translates into CASSPGLSTDTQYF. Variable domain in full (rest from reference TRBV7-3 and TRBJ2-3): GAGVSQTPSNKVTEKGKYVELRCDPISGHTALYWYRQSLGQGPEFLIYFQGTGAADDSGLPNDRFFAVRPEGSVSTLKIQRTERGDSAVYLCASSPGLSTDTQYFGPGTRLTVL.

The chain couples TRBV18 to TRBJ1-2; D may be TRBD1 (6 bases). The ends were cut back, 5 bases at V and 6 bases at J, with 16 bases in the middle. The CDR3 contains 14 residues. Germline V CDR1 and CDR2: KGHSH, LQKENI. The CDR3 bases are TGTGCCAGCTCAGGCCTACAGGGAAAGGATGGCTACACCTTC. This gives the protein CASSGLQGKDGYTF.

This clonotype was observed at least ten times. This sequence joins TRBV4-3 and TRBJ2-3, with D possibly TRBD2 on 6 matching bases. This CDR3 has 16 residues. Trimming took off 0 bases at V and 1 base at J, with 11 bases between the two ends. Germline CDR1 is LGHNA and CDR2 is YSLEER. The CDR3: CASSQDLPSGTDTQYF. In nucleotides, the CDR3 is TGCGCCAGCAGCCAAGACCTCCCTAGCGGCACAGATACGCAGTATTTT.

Many counts were recorded for this clonotype. The gene calls are TRBV12-3 or TRBV12-4 and TRBJ2-3; D is possibly TRBD2 (5 bases). V dropped 4 bases and J dropped 5 bases, with 19 bases sitting between them. The CDR3 is 16 residues long. The CDR3 protein is CASSSVGSSWGDTQYF. CDR3 nucleotide sequence: TGTGCCAGCAGTTCAGTCGGGTCTAGCTGGGGAGATACGCAGTATTTT.